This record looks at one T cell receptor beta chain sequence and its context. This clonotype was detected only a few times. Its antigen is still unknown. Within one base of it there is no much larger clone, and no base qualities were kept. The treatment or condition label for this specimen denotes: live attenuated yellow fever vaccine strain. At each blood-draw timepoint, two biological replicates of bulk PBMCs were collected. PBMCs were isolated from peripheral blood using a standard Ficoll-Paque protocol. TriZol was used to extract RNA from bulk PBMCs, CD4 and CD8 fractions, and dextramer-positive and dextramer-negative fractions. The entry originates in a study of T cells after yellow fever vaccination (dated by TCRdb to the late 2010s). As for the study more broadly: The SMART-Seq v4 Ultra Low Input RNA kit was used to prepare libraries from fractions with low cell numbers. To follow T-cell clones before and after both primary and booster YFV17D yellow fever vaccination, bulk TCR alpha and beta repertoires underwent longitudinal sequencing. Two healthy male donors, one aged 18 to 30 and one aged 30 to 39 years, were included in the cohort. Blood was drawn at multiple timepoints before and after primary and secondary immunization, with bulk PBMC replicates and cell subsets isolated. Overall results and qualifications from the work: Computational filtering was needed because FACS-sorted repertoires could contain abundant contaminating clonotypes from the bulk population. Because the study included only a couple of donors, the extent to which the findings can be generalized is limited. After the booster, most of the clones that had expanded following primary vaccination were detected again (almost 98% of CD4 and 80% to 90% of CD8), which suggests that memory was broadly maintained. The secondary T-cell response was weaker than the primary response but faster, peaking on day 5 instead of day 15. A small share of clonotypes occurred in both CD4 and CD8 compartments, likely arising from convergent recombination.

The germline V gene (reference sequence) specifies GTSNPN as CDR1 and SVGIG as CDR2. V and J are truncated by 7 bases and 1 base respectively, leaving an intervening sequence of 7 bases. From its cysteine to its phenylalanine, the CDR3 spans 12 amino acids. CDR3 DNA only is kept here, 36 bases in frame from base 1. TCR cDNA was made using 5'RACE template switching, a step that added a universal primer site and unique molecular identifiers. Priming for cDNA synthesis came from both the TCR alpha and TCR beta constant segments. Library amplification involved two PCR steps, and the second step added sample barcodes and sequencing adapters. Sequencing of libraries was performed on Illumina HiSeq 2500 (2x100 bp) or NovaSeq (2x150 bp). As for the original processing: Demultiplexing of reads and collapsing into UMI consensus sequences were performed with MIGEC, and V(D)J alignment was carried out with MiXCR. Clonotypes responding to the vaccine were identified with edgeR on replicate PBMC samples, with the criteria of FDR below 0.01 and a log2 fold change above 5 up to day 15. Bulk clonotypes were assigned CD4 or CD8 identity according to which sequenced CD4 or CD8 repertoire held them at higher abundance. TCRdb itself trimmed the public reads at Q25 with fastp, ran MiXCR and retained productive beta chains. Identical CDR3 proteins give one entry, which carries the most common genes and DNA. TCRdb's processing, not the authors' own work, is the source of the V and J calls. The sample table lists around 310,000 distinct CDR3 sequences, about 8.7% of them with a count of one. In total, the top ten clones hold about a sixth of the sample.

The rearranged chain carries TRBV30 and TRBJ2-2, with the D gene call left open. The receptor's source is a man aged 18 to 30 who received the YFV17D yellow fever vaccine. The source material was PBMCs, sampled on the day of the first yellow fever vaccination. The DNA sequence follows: TGTGCCTATACACAGAACACCGGGGAGCTGTTTTTT. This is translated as CAYTQNTGELFF.